The T cell receptor beta chain described here comes from a study of regulatory T cells in long-lasting Graves disease. The authors built TCR beta libraries using iRepertoire HTBI primers and Arm-PCR of CDR3 regions. From the multiplex PCR reads, TCRdb called clonotypes with MiXCR, one entry per CDR3 protein. Of over 350,000 distinct CDR3 sequences listed, 15% are singletons. Time point reported: newly diagnosed GD, antithyroid drugs for less than 3 months. Isolated PBMC RNA provided the starting material for the TCR library. Diagnosis followed American Thyroid Association guidelines for Graves' disease. This clonotype has at least ten counts. Its specificity is unknown. General observations from the study: Having only a small sample size may have limited accuracy.

CDR1 and CDR2 (germline): LNHDA, SQIVND (reference sequence). The junction had 3 bases not matched to a gene; V was cut back by 10 bases and J by 8 bases. There are 12 residues in the CDR3. In addition, the sample was reused for a study of T cells in Graves' hyperthyroidism and ophthalmopathy. This second study notes: The study defined stable Graves' hyperthyroidism as no ophthalmopathy progression within 18 months. Progression to ophthalmopathy was predicted a median of roughly 6.8 months early.

This specimen was peripheral blood mononuclear cells (PBMCs), taken at new diagnosis, from a patient treated with antithyroid drugs. The chain recombines TRBV19 with TRBJ1-6, with TRBD1 identical over 9 bases. The receptor was isolated from a woman between 40 and 50 years old with Graves disease. CDR3 sequence reads: CATRTGDSPLHF. The CDR3 DNA reads as TGTGCCACCCGGACAGGGGATTCACCCCTCCACTTT.